The 21 T cell receptor beta chains below come from one sample, sequenced in a study of CD8 T cells in ankylosing spondylitis. TCRdb independently ran MiXCR on the 5' RACE reads; one entry per CDR3 protein. The table has around 770,000 distinct CDR3 sequences, 15% to 20% seen once. Study observations and caveats: A TCR beta motif of about eight highly homologous variants seemed to mark ankylosing spondylitis blood.

Their antigens are not known. The sample comprised blood, either unsorted or a sorted T cell fraction (not recorded which). Receptors were obtained from a male donor with ankylosing spondylitis.

In this sample, this clonotype turned up a few times. The V and J genes are TRBV4-3 and TRBJ2-7; 11 nucleotides match TRBD2. With V trimmed by 4 bases and J by 7 bases, 6 bases remained unmatched. The CDR3 runs 14 residues. Germline V gene sequence: CDR1 LGHNA, CDR2 YSLEER. DNA of the CDR3: TGCGCCAGCAGCCCGACTAGCGGGATGGGTGAGCAGTACTTC. This gives the protein CASSPTSGMGEQYF.

The J gene is TRBJ1-2, the V gene TRBV3-1, with 11 bases that match TRBD1. The CDR3 contains 17 residues. J gave up 4 bases and V 4 bases, and 11 bases lay outside the gene matches. Per the germline V gene, CDR1 is LGHDT and CDR2 is YNNKEL (reference sequence). The CDR3 loop is CASSPIPGQGEGYGYTF. The DNA of the CDR3 is TGTGCCAGCAGCCCGATACCGGGACAGGGGGAAGGCTATGGCTACACCTTC.

This clonotype has only a few counts. V is TRBV6-2 or TRBV6-3 and J is TRBJ2-7; D unresolved. Germline V CDR1 and CDR2: MNHEY, SVGEGT. The CDR3 length is 12 residues. Trimming shortened V by 8 bases and J by 6 bases, and 14 bases separated the two germline ends. CDR3 bases: TGTGCCAGCGGTCGGAACTCCGGCGAGCAGTACTTC. Translation: CASGRNSGEQYF.

This clonotype occurred once. The V and J genes are TRBV20-1 and TRBJ1-2; D unclear. Germline V gene sequence: CDR1 DFQATT, CDR2 SNEGSKA (reference sequence). The CDR3 covers 14 residues. V gave up 2 bases and J gave up 7 bases, with 17 bases separating them. The CDR3 loop reads CSARKTGVTGGYTF. The DNA for the CDR3 is TGCAGTGCTAGAAAAACGGGAGTCACGGGTGGCTACACCTTC.

The genes are TRBV11-1 and TRBJ1-1; D gene uncertain. Germline values: CDR1 SGHAT, CDR2 FQDESV (reference sequence). The length of the CDR3 is 13 residues. V lost 5 bases and J 4 bases, leaving 11 bases between the germline ends. The DNA for the CDR3 is TGTGCCAGCAGCCAGAGACAAGTCACTGAAGCTTTCTTT. This gives the protein CASSQRQVTEAFF.

This chain connects TRBV6-5 to TRBJ1-4; TRBD1 agrees at 7 bases. This CDR3 has 15 residues. J was trimmed by 3 bases and V by 2 bases; bases with no gene match: 3. The germline gives CDR1 MNHEY, CDR2 SVGAGI. This CDR3 is CASSYGDRANEKLFF. CDR3 nucleotide sequence: TGTGCCAGCAGTTACGGCGACAGGGCTAATGAAAAACTGTTTTTT.

This clonotype appeared a few times. The rearrangement links TRBV12-3 or TRBV12-4 to TRBJ2-5, with D maybe TRBD1 (5 bases). Trimming removed 3 bases at V and 5 bases at J, with 13 bases between. This CDR3 has 14 amino acids. The CDR3 sequence is CASSFMGPGETQYF. For the CDR3, the DNA is TGTGCCAGCAGTTTCATGGGGCCGGGTGAGACCCAGTACTTC.

This sequence joins TRBV27 and TRBJ1-2; a possible D gene is TRBD1 (5 bases). The CDR3 sequence is 15 residues long. Germline CDR1 is MNHEY and CDR2 is SMNVEV (reference sequence). Trimming removed 0 bases at V and 5 bases at J, with 13 bases between. CDR3 sequence: CASSLSPGPIYGYTF. The DNA of the CDR3 is TGTGCCAGCAGTTTATCTCCAGGGCCGATTTATGGCTACACCTTC.

There are a few counts of this clonotype. CDR3 loop: CASSSGQRETQYF. Written as DNA, the CDR3 is TGCGCCAGCAGTTCGGGACAGCGGGAGACCCAGTACTTC. The gene calls are TRBV5-1 and TRBJ2-5; 7 bases line up with TRBD1. This CDR3 comprises 13 residues. With 5 bases clipped from V and 5 bases from J, the junction kept 6 bases outside the gene matches. Germline V gene sequence: CDR1 SGHRS, CDR2 YFSETQ.

This clonotype has a handful of counts. This chain links TRBV12-3 or TRBV12-4 with TRBJ2-1, with 7 nucleotides matching TRBD1. The CDR3 totals 14 residues. With 6 bases clipped from V and 5 bases from J, the junction kept 7 bases outside the gene matches. The CDR3 DNA sequence: TGTGCCAGCAGCCCCTTCACAGGGGACAATGAGCAGTTCTTC. Encoded protein: CASSPFTGDNEQFF.

The chain is built from TRBV18 and TRBJ1-2, with D unresolved. Per the germline V gene, CDR1 is KGHSH and CDR2 is LQKENI. The CDR3 runs to 14 residues. Trimming took off 2 bases at V and 5 bases at J, with 12 bases between the two ends. The CDR3: CASSPGIRQYGYTF. In DNA, the CDR3 is TGTGCCAGCTCACCAGGGATTCGGCAGTATGGCTACACCTTC.

This clonotype was detected only a few times. This chain uses TRBV4-2 with TRBJ2-4, with 8 bases matching TRBD1. Trimming at V came to 4 bases and at J to 3 bases, leaving 20 bases not matched to a gene. Germline V lookup: CDR1 LGHNA, CDR2 YNFKEQ. The CDR3 length is 20 residues. CDR3 in DNA: TGTGCCAGCAGCCTCGGCCGCGGACAGGGAAAGGAAGCGGGCAAAAACATTCAGTACTTC. Its translation: CASSLGRGQGKEAGKNIQYF.

The chain couples TRBV12-3 or TRBV12-4 to TRBJ2-4; D may be TRBD1 (5 bases). This CDR3 is 14 amino acids long. Trimming stripped 5 bases from V and 1 base from J, with 9 bases between. DNA of the CDR3: TGTGCCAGCAGTGTGGCAGGGGCCAAAAACATTCAGTACTTC. Its translation: CASSVAGAKNIQYF.

The table lists this clonotype with many counts. The chain has TRBV12-3 or TRBV12-4 and TRBJ1-5; no firm D call. The V and J ends lost 1 base and 2 bases respectively, with 6 bases between them. This CDR3 is 14 amino acids long. The CDR3 sequence is CASSLEIGNQPQHF. CDR3 coding DNA: TGTGCCAGCAGTTTAGAGATCGGCAATCAGCCCCAGCATTTT.

This clonotype was found a few times. The chain joins TRBV5-6 to TRBJ1-2; no definite D call. There are 14 residues in the CDR3. CDR1 SGHDT and CDR2 YYEEEE come from the germline V gene. V was pared by 1 base and J by 4 bases, with 11 bases between. CDR3 sequence (DNA): TGTGCCAGCAGCTTGCAAAGTGTGAGCTATGGCTACACCTTC. Protein: CASSLQSVSYGYTF.

This clonotype was observed a handful of times. The V gene is TRBV6-5, the J gene TRBJ2-2, with TRBD1 matching 10 bases. V lost 3 bases, J lost 4 bases, and 8 bases stayed unmatched. The CDR3 has 17 residues. Germline CDR1 and CDR2: MNHEY and SVGAGI. Here the CDR3 reads CASSYSPGQGSTGELFF. The CDR3 coding sequence is TGTGCCAGCAGTTATTCGCCGGGACAGGGGTCCACCGGGGAGCTGTTTTTT.

This clonotype was observed many times. The chain combines TRBV9 with TRBJ1-1; no clear D gene. Germline V gene data show CDR1 as SGDLS and CDR2 as YYNGEE. Deletions cut 0 bases from V and 5 bases from J, with 17 bases between. The CDR3 consists of 16 residues. The CDR3 reads CASSVGGRESWTEAFF. The DNA of the CDR3 is TGTGCCAGCAGCGTAGGAGGCCGCGAGAGTTGGACTGAAGCTTTCTTT.

The chain uses TRBV7-9 and TRBJ2-5; D is perhaps TRBD1 or TRBD2 (5 bases each). The CDR3 consists of 12 residues. The germline gives CDR1 SEHNR, CDR2 FQNEAQ (reference sequence). Deletions cut 5 bases from V and 7 bases from J, with 11 bases between. The CDR3 loop is CASSRGEGTQYF. CDR3 DNA sequence: TGTGCCAGCAGCCGAGGGGAAGGGACCCAGTACTTC.

This clonotype was counted a few times. The rearrangement joins TRBV5-1 to TRBJ2-2; 7 nucleotides line up with TRBD1. Unmatched junction bases numbered 5, after V lost 0 bases and J lost 6 bases. The CDR3 length is 15 residues. CDR1 SGHRS and CDR2 YFSETQ come from the germline V gene. The CDR3 DNA reads as TGCGCCAGCAGCTTGGTAGGGGGCCAGGCCGGGGAGCTGTTTTTT. Protein: CASSLVGGQAGELFF. Variable domain in full (rest from reference TRBV5-1 and TRBJ2-2): KAGVTQTPRYLIKTRGQQVTLSCSPISGHRSVSWYQQTPGQGLQFLFEYFSETQRNKGNFPGRFSGRQFSNSRSEMNVSTLELGDSALYLCASSLVGGQAGELFFGEGSRLTVL.

CDR3 sequence reads: CSVGGRDSSNEQFF. The CDR3 DNA follows: TGCAGCGTTGGGGGGCGGGACAGCAGTAATGAGCAGTTCTTC. The V and J genes are TRBV29-1 and TRBJ2-1; possible D gene TRBD1, 7 bases. Trimming took off 4 bases at V and 7 bases at J, with 17 bases between the two ends. This CDR3 spans 14 amino acids. Germline assignment: CDR1 SQVTM and CDR2 ANQGSEA.

This clonotype was detected only a few times. The chain links TRBV3-1 to TRBJ2-1, with 11 nucleotides matching TRBD2. Germline lookup yields CDR1 LGHDT and CDR2 YNNKEL (reference sequence). Trimming took 4 bases from V and 3 from J; bases not matched to a gene: 5. The CDR3 runs to 16 residues. The CDR3 DNA sequence: TGTGCCAGCAGCCCCCTGACTAGCGGGGACTACAATGAGCAGTTCTTC. It yields the protein CASSPLTSGDYNEQFF.